This TCR beta chain was captured in a study of metastatic and nonmetastatic thyroid tumors. Study background: Across peripheral blood and tumor or nodule tissue samples taken from malignant and benign thyroid patients, the repertoires were compared with one another.

CDR3 length equals 15 residues. Deletions cut 3 bases from V and 4 bases from J, with 13 bases between. This clone was found many times. Thyroid surgery was performed in patients who had received no treatment beforehand. With MiXCR, TCRdb called clones anew from the PCR reads. The sample has some 54,000 clones, about a sixth seen once. The V gene is TRBV12-3 or TRBV12-4, the J gene TRBJ2-1, with TRBD2 as a possible D gene (6 bases). This TCR derives from a female donor with papillary thyroid cancer or a benign thyroid nodule (not recorded which). Some clones in this sample may be carry-over from other donors' samples. The sequenced material came from blood. CDR3 bases: TGTGCCAGCAGTTTTATAGCGGATCCTTACAATGAGCAGTTCTTC. This translates into CASSFIADPYNEQFF.